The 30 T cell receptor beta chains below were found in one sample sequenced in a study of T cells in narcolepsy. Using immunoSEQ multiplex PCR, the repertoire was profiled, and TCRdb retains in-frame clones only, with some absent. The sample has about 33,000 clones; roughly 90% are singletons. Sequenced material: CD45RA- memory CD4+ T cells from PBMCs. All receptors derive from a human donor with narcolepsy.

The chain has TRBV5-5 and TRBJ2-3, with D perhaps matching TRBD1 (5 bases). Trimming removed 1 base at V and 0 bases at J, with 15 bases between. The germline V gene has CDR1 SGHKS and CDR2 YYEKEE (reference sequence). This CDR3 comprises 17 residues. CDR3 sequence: CASSLFGRVSSTDTQYF. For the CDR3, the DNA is TGTGCCAGCAGCTTGTTCGGCAGGGTTTCGAGCACAGATACGCAGTATTTT.

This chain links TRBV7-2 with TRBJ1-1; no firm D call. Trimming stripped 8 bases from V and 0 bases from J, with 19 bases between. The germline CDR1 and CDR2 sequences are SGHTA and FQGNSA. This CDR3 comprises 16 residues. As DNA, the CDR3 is TGTGCCAGCGGGCGGAATGCGGGTACCTTGAACACTGAAGCTTTCTTT. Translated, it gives CASGRNAGTLNTEAFF.

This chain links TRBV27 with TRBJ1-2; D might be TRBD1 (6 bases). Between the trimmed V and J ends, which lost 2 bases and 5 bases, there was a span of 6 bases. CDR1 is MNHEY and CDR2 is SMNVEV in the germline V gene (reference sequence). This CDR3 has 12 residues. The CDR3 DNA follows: TGTGCCAGCAGTTTAAGGGGGTATGGCTACACCTTC. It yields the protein CASSLRGYGYTF.

The CDR3 region has the DNA TGTGCCAGCAGTGACGGCCCCGGGACAGGGTCCGATGGCTACACCTTC. Residues: CASSDGPGTGSDGYTF. The chain is built from TRBV6-1 and TRBJ1-2; 9 bases align to TRBD1. Germline values: CDR1 MNHNS, CDR2 SASEGT. The CDR3 is 16 amino acids. V lost 3 bases to trimming and J lost 6 bases; unmatched junction nucleotides: 11.

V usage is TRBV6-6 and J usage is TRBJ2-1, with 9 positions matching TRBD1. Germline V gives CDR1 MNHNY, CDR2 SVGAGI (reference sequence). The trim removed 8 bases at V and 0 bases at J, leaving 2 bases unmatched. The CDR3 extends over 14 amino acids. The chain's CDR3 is CASGQGLSYNEQFF. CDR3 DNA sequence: TGTGCCAGCGGACAGGGGCTCTCCTACAATGAGCAGTTCTTC.

The CDR3 loop is CASQRLGGNTEAFF. As DNA, the CDR3 is TGTGCCAGCCAAAGATTGGGGGGGAACACTGAAGCTTTCTTT. The chain employs TRBV27 and TRBJ1-1; the D gene is possibly TRBD1 (5 bases). CDR3 size: 14 residues. Trimming took off 8 bases at V and 1 base at J, with 14 bases between the two ends. Germline CDR1 is MNHEY and CDR2 is SMNVEV (reference sequence).

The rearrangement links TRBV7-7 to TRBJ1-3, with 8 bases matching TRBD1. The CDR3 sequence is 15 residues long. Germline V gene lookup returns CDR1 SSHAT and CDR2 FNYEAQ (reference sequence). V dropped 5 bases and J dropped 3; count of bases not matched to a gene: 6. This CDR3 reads CASSPGTGGGNTIYF. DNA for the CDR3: TGTGCCAGCAGCCCAGGGACAGGAGGTGGAAACACCATATATTTT.

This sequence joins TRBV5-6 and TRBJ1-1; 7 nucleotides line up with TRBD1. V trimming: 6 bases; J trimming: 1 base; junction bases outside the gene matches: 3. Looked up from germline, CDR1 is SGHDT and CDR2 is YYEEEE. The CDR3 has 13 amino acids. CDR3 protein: CASKTGRNTEAFF. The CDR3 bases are TGTGCCAGCAAGACAGGGCGGAACACTGAAGCTTTCTTT.

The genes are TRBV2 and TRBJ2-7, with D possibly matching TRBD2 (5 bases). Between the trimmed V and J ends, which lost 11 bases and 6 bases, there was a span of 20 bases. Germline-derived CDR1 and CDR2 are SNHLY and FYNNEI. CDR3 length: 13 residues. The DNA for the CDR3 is TGTGCCGCCAAATCCAAGGTCGCGGGCGAGCAGTACTTC. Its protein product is CAAKSKVAGEQYF.

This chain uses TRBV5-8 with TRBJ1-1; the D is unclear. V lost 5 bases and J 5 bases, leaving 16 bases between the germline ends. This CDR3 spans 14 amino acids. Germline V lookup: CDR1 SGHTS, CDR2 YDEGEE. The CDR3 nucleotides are TGTGCCAGCAGGTCGCGCGGGGAAGTAACTGAAGCTTTCTTT. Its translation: CASRSRGEVTEAFF.

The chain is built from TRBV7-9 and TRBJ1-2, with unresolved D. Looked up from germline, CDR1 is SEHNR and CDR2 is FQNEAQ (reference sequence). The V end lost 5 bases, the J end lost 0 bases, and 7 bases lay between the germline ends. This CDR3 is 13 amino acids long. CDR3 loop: CASSLNPNYGYTF. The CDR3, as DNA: TGTGCCAGCAGCCTCAACCCTAACTATGGCTACACCTTC.

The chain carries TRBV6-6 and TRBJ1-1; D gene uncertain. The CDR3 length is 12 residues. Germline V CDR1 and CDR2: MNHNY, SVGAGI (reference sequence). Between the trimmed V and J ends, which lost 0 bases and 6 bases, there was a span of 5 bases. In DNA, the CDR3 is TGTGCCAGCAGTTACTCGGATTCTGAAGCTTTCTTT. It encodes CASSYSDSEAFF.

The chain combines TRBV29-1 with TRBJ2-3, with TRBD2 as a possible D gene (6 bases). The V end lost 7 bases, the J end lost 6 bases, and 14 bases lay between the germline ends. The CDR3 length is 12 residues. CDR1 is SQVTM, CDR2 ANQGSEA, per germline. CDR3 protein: CSGSIAGDTQYF. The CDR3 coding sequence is TGCAGCGGCTCAATCGCGGGGGATACGCAGTATTTT.

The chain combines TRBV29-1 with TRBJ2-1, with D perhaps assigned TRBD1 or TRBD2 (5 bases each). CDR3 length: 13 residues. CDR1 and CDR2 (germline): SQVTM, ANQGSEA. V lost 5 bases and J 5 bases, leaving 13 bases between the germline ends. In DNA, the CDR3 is TGCAGCGTTATGGGAGACAGAGACAATGAGCAGTTCTTC. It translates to CSVMGDRDNEQFF.

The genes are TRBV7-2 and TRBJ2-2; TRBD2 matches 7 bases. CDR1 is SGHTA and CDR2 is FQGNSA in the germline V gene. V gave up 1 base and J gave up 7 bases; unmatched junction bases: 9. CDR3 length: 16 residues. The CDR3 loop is CASSLGAGAVGGELFF. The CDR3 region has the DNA TGTGCCAGCAGCTTAGGGGCGGGAGCGGTTGGCGGGGAGCTGTTTTTT.

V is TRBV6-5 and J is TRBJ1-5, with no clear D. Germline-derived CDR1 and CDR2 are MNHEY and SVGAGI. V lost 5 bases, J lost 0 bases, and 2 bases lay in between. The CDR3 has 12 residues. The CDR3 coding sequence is TGTGCCAGCAGTCTTAGCAATCAGCCCCAGCATTTT. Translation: CASSLSNQPQHF.

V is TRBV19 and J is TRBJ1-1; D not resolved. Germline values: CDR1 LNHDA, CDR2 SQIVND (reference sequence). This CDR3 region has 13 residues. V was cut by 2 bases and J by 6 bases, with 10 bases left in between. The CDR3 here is CASSIFSGAEAFF. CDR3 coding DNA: TGTGCCAGTAGTATATTCTCGGGCGCTGAAGCTTTCTTT.

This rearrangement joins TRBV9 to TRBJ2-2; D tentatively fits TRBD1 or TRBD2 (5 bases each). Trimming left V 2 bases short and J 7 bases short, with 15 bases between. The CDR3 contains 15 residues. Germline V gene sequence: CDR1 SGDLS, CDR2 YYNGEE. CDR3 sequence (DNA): TGTGCCAGCAGCGTCTCCGGGACCATAAACGGGGAGCTGTTTTTT. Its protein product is CASSVSGTINGELFF.

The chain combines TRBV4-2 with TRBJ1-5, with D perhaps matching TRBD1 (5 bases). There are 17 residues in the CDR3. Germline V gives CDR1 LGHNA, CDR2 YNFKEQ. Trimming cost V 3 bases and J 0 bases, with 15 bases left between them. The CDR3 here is CASSQSPGPLSNQPQHF. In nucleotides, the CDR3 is TGTGCCAGCAGCCAGAGTCCGGGACCACTTAGCAATCAGCCCCAGCATTTT.

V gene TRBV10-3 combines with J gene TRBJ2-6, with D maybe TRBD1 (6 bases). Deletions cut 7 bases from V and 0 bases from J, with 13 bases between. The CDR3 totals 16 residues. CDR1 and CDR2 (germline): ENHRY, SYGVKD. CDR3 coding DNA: TGTGCCATCAACTCGGACAGCCCCTCTGGGGCCAACGTCCTGACTTTC. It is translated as CAINSDSPSGANVLTF.

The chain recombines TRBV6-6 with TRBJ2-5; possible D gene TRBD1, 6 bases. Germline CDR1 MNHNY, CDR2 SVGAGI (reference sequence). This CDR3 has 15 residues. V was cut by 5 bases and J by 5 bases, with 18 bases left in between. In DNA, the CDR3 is TGTGCCAGCAGTCCGCCGGGACAAGGGGAGGAGACCCAGTACTTC. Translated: CASSPPGQGEETQYF.

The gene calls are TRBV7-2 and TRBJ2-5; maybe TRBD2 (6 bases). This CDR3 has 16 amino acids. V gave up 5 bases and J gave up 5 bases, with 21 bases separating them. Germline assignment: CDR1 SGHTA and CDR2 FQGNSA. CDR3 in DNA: TGTGCCAGCAGCCGTGTAGCGGTAGGGGCCTATGAGACCCAGTACTTC. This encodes CASSRVAVGAYETQYF.

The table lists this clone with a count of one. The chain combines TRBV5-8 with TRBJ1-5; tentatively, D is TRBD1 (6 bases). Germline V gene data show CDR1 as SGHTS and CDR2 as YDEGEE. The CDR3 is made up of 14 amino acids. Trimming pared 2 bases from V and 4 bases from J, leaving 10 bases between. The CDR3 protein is CASSFWGRNQPQHF. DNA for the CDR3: TGTGCCAGCAGCTTCTGGGGGCGAAATCAGCCCCAGCATTTT.

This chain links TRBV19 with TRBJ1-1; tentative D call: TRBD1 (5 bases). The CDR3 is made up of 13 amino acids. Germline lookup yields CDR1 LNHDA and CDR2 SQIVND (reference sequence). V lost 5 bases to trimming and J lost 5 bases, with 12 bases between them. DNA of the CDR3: TGTGCCAGTAGTTTCGAGGGGTGGACTGAAGCTTTCTTT. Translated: CASSFEGWTEAFF.

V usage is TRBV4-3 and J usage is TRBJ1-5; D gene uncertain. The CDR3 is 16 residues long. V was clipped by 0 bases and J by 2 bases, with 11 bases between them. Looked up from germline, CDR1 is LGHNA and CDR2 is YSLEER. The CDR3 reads CASSQEVSSGNQPQHF. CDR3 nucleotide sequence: TGCGCCAGCAGCCAAGAGGTTTCTAGCGGCAATCAGCCCCAGCATTTT.

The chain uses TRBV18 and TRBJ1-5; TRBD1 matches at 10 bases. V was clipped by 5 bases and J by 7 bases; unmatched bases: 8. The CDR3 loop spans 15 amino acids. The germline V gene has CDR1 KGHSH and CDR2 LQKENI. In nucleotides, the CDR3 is TGTGCCAGCTCAGGGGACAGGGGTTTAGAACAGCCCCAGCATTTT. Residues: CASSGDRGLEQPQHF.

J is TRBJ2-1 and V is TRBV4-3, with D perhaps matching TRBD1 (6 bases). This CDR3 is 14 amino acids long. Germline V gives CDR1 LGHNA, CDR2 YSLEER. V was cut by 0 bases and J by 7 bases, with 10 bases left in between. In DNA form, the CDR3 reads TGCGCCAGCAGCCAAGAATACAGGGCGAATGAGCAGTTCTTC. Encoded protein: CASSQEYRANEQFF.

The CDR3 loop reads CASSLAQGGFDTQYF. In DNA, the CDR3 is TGTGCCAGCAGCTTAGCCCAGGGAGGGTTTGATACGCAGTATTTT. The V and J genes are TRBV7-2 and TRBJ2-3, with 7 nucleotides matching TRBD2. Germline values: CDR1 SGHTA, CDR2 FQGNSA. V was clipped by 0 bases and J by 6 bases; unmatched bases: 6. The CDR3 is 15 amino acids.

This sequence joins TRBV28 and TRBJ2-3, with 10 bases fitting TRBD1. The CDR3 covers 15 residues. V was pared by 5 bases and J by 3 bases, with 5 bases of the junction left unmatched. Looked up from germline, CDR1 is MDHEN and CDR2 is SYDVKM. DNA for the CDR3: TGTGCCAGCAGTGGGACAGGGGACAGAACAGATACGCAGTATTTT. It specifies CASSGTGDRTDTQYF.

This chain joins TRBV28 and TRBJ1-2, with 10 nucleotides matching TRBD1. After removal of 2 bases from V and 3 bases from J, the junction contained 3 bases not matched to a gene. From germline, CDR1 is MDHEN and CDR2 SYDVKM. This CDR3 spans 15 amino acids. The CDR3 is CASSLPTGGHYGYTF. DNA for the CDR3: TGTGCCAGCAGTTTACCGACAGGGGGCCACTATGGCTACACCTTC.